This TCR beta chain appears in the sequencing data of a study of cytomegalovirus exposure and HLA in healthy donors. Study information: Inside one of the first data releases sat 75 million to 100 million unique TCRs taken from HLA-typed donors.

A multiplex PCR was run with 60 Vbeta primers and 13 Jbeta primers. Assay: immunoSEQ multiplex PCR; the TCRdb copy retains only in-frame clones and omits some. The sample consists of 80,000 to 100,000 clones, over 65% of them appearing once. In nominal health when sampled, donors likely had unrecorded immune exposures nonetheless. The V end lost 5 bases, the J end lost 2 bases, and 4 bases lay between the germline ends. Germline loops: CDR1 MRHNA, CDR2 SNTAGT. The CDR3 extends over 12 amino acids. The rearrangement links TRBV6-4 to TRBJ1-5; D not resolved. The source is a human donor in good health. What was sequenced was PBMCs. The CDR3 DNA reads TGTGCCAGCAGTCATGGCAATCAGCCCCAGCATTTT. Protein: CASSHGNQPQHF.